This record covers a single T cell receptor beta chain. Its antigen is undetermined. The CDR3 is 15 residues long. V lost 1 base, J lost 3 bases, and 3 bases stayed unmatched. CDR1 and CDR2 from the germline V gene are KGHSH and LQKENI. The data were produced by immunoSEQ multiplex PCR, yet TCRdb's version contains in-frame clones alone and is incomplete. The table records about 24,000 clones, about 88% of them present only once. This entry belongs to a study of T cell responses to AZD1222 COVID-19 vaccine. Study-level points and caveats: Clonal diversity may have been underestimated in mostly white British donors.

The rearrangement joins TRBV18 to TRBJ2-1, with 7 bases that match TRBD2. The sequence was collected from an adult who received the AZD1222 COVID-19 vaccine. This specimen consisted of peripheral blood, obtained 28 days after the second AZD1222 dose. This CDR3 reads CASSPRWEGYNEQFF. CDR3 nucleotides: TGTGCCAGCTCACCACGGTGGGAGGGCTACAATGAGCAGTTCTTC.